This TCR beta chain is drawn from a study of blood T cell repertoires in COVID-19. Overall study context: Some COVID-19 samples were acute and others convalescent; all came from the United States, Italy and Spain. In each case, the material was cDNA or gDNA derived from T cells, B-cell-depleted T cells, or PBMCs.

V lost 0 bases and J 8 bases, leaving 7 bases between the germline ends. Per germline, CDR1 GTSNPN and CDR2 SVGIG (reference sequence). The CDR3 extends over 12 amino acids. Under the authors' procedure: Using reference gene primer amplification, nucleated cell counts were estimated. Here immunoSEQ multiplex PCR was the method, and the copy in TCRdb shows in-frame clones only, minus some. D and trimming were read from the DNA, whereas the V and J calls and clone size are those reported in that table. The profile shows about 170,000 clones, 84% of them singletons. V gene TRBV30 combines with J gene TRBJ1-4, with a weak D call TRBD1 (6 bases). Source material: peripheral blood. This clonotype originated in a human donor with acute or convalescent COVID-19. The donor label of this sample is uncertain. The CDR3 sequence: CAWSVRGEKLFF. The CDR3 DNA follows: TGTGCCTGGAGTGTAAGGGGGGAAAAACTGTTTTTT.